Listed below are T cell receptor beta chains from one sample, sequenced in a study of T cell responses to AZD1222 COVID-19 vaccine. Using immunoSEQ multiplex PCR, the repertoire was profiled, and TCRdb retains in-frame clones only, with some absent. The table includes 120,000 or so clones, approximately 80% detected once. Specimen: peripheral blood, collected 28 days after the second AZD1222 dose. The receptors derive from an adult who received the AZD1222 COVID-19 vaccine. The CDR3 runs from the conserved cysteine through the conserved F or W.

V gene	J gene	CDR3 protein
TRBV10-3	TRBJ2-7	CAIRDSPYEQYF
TRBV29-1	TRBJ2-7	CSVGWDGFYEQYF
TRBV4-1	TRBJ1-5	CASSRSAGTGGGPQHF
TRBV28	TRBJ2-3	CASIVGGETSTDTQYF
TRBV9	TRBJ1-1	CASSVDLSGTEAFF
TRBV15	TRBJ1-5	CATSRGPYQPQHF
TRBV18	TRBJ2-1	CASSASTSYNEQFF
TRBV10-2	TRBJ1-1	CASSDMHLQGNTEAFF
TRBV19	TRBJ1-5	CASSSRAAGAQPQHF
TRBV10-3	TRBJ2-3	CAISEEGYTDTQYF
TRBV30	TRBJ2-2	CAWDSHSNTGELFF
TRBV7-9	TRBJ2-3	CASNRLGMGLGTDTQYF
TRBV7-8	TRBJ1-2	CASSLGGLREGYTF
TRBV6-9	TRBJ2-1	CASSPRQSSYNEQFF
TRBV5-1	TRBJ2-3	CASSSRLAGTDTQYF
TRBV7-2	TRBJ2-3	CASSLVRGADTQYF
TRBV19	TRBJ1-3	CASSILGAGNTIYF
TRBV7-3	TRBJ2-3	CASTITGLTDTQYF
TRBV6-5	TRBJ2-1	CASSPRGGNNEQFF
TRBV6-5	TRBJ1-4	CASRRQGLVEKLFF
TRBV29-1	TRBJ2-7	CSVDPGGSYEQYF
TRBV28	TRBJ2-4	CASSLQGLARGLGKNIQYF
TRBV4-3	TRBJ1-2	CASSQAGTVTLYGYTF
TRBV11-2	TRBJ1-4	CASSFEGQGGEKLFF
TRBV11-2	TRBJ1-4	CASSSIPGKQGEKLFF
TRBV28	TRBJ1-2	CASLLKGGKRTGYGYTF
TRBV10-3	TRBJ1-5	CAISSGTGDDSNQPQHF
TRBV28	TRBJ1-1	CASSLGGSGTLGNTEAFF
TRBV19	TRBJ2-7	CASSIAASGRYEQYF
TRBV7-9	TRBJ2-5	CASSSIRTSGGPGETQYF
TRBV24-1	TRBJ1-2	CATSDGYGYTF
TRBV3-1/TRBV3-2	TRBJ2-2	CASSERLAVAGELFF
TRBV28	TRBJ2-7	CAISGSYEQYF
TRBV7-6	TRBJ1-1	CASSQLQGGGTEAFF
TRBV9	TRBJ2-5	CASSVEGQQETQYF
TRBV24-1	TRBJ1-4	CATSDPGTGGEKLFF
TRBV9	TRBJ2-1	CASSVGTGNNEQFF
TRBV4-2	TRBJ1-2	CASSQDWSDGGYGYTF
TRBV6-5	TRBJ1-3	CASKRGSSGNTIYF
TRBV18	TRBJ1-5	CASSRKEGRDQPQHF
TRBV9	TRBJ1-2	CASSANYGYTF
TRBV7-8	TRBJ1-1	CASSPAGNEAFF
TRBV28	TRBJ2-2	CASSLLSGPGELFF
TRBV5-1	TRBJ2-5	CASSHRGPEKETQYF
TRBV7-3	TRBJ2-1	CASSLNLYNEQFF
TRBV7-9	TRBJ2-7	CASSSPGLAGYEQYF
TRBV6-5	TRBJ2-1	CASSSGLARYNEQFF
TRBV9	TRBJ1-3	CASSVILGDTIYF
TRBV28	TRBJ1-2	CASSSPAETLNYGYTF
TRBV4-3	TRBJ1-6	CASSQDQAGRNSPLHF
TRBV5-1	TRBJ2-5	CASRLFPGQETQYF
TRBV6-2/TRBV6-3	TRBJ2-5	CASSSPSLGQETQYF
TRBV5-3	TRBJ1-1	CARSLQGQGPPEGTEAFF
TRBV7-8	TRBJ1-2	CASSQRVRGDYTF
TRBV29-1	TRBJ1-4	CSVGATNEKLFF
TRBV25-1	TRBJ2-7	CASSEMGTGFDEQYF
TRBV24-1	TRBJ1-4	CATSDGGSATNEKLFF